This TCR beta chain was identified in a study of cytomegalovirus exposure and HLA in healthy donors. The study, taken as a whole, reports: Among CMV-associated TCR beta chains, most appeared HLA-restricted in a later analysis.

Vbeta (60) and Jbeta (13) primers were used in the PCR. Sequenced by immunoSEQ multiplex PCR; TCRdb stores in-frame clones only, minus some. Its table lists about 60,000 clones. A note on this clone: Antigen unknown.

Germline V gene sequence: CDR1 MGHRA, CDR2 YSYEKL. V was pared by 3 bases and J by 3 bases, with 12 bases between. CDR3 size: 14 residues. The chain has TRBV4-1 and TRBJ2-7, with D perhaps matching TRBD2 (7 bases). Sequenced material: PBMCs. The TCR was taken from a man aged 50-60 years in good health and CMV-seropositive. DNA of the CDR3: TGCGCCAGCAGCCAGGGGGCGGGAGTCTACGAGCAGTACTTC. This translates into CASSQGAGVYEQYF.